The rows below give T cell receptor beta chains drawn from one sample of a study of blood T cells in healthy people across ages. One entry per CDR3 protein, called by TCRdb with MiXCR from the 5' RACE reads. The sample holds around 1,000,000 distinct CDR3 sequences, approximately 25% seen once. These data were also filed under a second study, of T cells of mothers and their children.

The material sequenced was blood. These receptors were obtained from a girl between 2 and 10 years old in good health. Both conserved end residues are trimmed from each CDR3. Size is stated for part of the rows, as once, few or many counts, or as a class when the clone is expanded.

few,TRBV29-1,SVRTGRGAGRTDTQY
few,TRBV29-1,SAPTAMNTEAF
few,TRBV12-3/TRBV12-4,ASIGQGVYEQY
.,TRBV27,ASSRSGNSYEQY
few,TRBV6-1,ASREQGSPYNEQF
few,TRBV29-1,SGLDRNGYT
.,TRBV6-1,ASSPDRPDTQY
.,TRBV5-5,ASSLAGAGAYEQY
many,TRBV20-1,SATMGSYEQY
.,TRBV7-8,ASSLRTGGEQY
few,TRBV12-3/TRBV12-4,ASTLPGGHEQY
.,TRBV5-1,ASSAWDSKNEQF
few,TRBV6-5,ASRAGVKNEQF
.,TRBV6-6,ASSYEARGAF
few,TRBV2,ATEGGPLGGYT
few,TRBV9,ASSPHSGGVTGELF
.,TRBV7-3,ASSLLSGGEQF
few,TRBV29-1,SVQISVRSHEQF
few,TRBV7-2,ASSLQYRPYEQY
few,TRBV6-2/TRBV6-3,ASINLAGFTDTQY
.,TRBV28,ASNWGGFEQY
few,TRBV10-3,AISESGGGYNEQF